Below, 5 T cell receptor beta chains from the same sample are listed, as sequenced in a study of beta chain features in type 1 diabetes. The isolated RNA, all of it, was reverse transcribed, so expressed TCRB transcripts were what got sequenced. The assay was immunoSEQ multiplex PCR, and TCRdb's table has in-frame clones only and misses some. The sample lists 160,000 or so clones; approximately 9.9% were seen once. The specimen was central memory CD4+ T cells from blood. Receptors were obtained from a young woman in good health.

The chain recombines TRBV2 with TRBJ1-4; 8 nucleotides align to TRBD1. The CDR3 contains 13 residues. With 6 bases clipped from V and 8 bases from J, the junction kept 5 bases outside the gene matches. Germline V gene lookup returns CDR1 SNHLY and CDR2 FYNNEI. The CDR3 loop is CASRGTGGEKLFF. The CDR3, as DNA: TGTGCCAGCAGGGGGACAGGAGGAGAAAAACTGTTTTTT.

The gene calls are TRBV7-2 and TRBJ1-5; 7 nucleotides match TRBD1. The V and J ends lost 5 bases and 6 bases, in that order; junction bases with no gene match: 7. This CDR3 is 14 amino acids long. Germline CDR1 reads SGHTA; CDR2 reads FQGNSA. In DNA form, the CDR3 reads TGTGCCAGCAGCGCTGAAGGGGGCGGTCAGCCCCAGCATTTT. This codes for CASSAEGGGQPQHF.

The chain is built from TRBV5-1 and TRBJ2-7; 11 positions agree with TRBD2. The CDR3 is 15 amino acids. V shed 4 bases and J 4 bases; nucleotides not matched to a gene: 7. Germline CDR1 and CDR2: SGHRS and YFSETQ. The CDR3: CASSRELAGAYEQYF. The CDR3 nucleotides read TGCGCCAGCAGCCGGGAACTAGCGGGGGCTTACGAGCAGTACTTC.

The chain joins TRBV7-2 to TRBJ1-6; D might be TRBD1 (5 bases). Germline CDR1 and CDR2: SGHTA and FQGNSA. Deletions cut 1 base from V and 7 bases from J, with 11 bases between. This CDR3 has 15 amino acids. The DNA of the CDR3 is TGTGCCAGCAGCTTAGGGGCGGGGACCAATTCACCCCTCCACTTT. This sequence encodes CASSLGAGTNSPLHF.

This clone has a handful of counts. CDR3 DNA: TGTGCCAGTAGCCGGGGACAGGGGGCCGGAAACACCATATATTTT. Its protein is CASSRGQGAGNTIYF. The gene calls are TRBV19 and TRBJ1-3; TRBD1 aligns across 12 bases. This CDR3 has 15 amino acids. V lost 6 bases, J lost 4 bases, and 4 bases stayed unmatched. The V gene's germline CDR1 is LNHDA and CDR2 SQIVND (reference sequence).